Listed below are T cell receptor beta chains from one sample, sequenced in a study of vaccination and CD4 T cells after COVID-19. TCRdb reprocessed the PCR reads with MiXCR, giving one entry per CDR3 protein. The table has about 14,000 distinct CDR3 sequences, around 52% seen once. Their specific antigens are unknown. Sequencing used CD4+ T cells from blood, cultured in vitro. These receptors all stem from a human donor who had recovered from COVID-19. CDR3s include the opening cysteine and the closing phenylalanine or tryptophan. The D gene is left open where the match is weak. Only part of the rows carry a size: once, few, many, or a class if the clone is expanded.

clone size	V gene	J gene	D gene	CDR3 protein	CDR3 DNA
NA	TRBV20-1	TRBJ2-3	NA	CSAQDITGLLGLPRTDTQYF	TGCAGTGCTCAGGATATAACCGGTTTACTTGGACTCCCCCGCACAGATACGCAGTATTTT
few	TRBV20-1	TRBJ2-3	NA	CSARSLRETLDTQYF	TGCAGTGCTAGATCACTCCGGGAGACTCTGGATACGCAGTATTTT
NA	TRBV10-3	TRBJ2-5	TRBD2	CAISESFGGTTQYF	TGTGCCATCAGTGAGTCGTTCGGGGGGACGACCCAGTACTTC
NA	TRBV28	TRBJ2-3	NA	CASSLLPAFTQYF	TGTGCCAGCAGTTTGCTCCCTGCATTCACGCAGTATTTT
NA	TRBV6-1	TRBJ1-2	TRBD1	CASSGRDRGNYGYTF	TGTGCCAGCAGTGGCCGGGACAGGGGCAACTATGGCTACACCTTC
NA	TRBV6-1	TRBJ1-2	TRBD1	CASRTGGAGSYTF	TGTGCCAGCAGGACAGGGGGCGCGGGGAGCTACACCTTC
NA	TRBV28	TRBJ2-2	TRBD2	CASSPAGTSGTWELFF	TGTGCCAGCAGCCCCGCCGGGACTAGCGGGACTTGGGAGCTGTTTTTT
NA	TRBV4-3	TRBJ2-2	TRBD1	CASSQGLRQGGTGELFF	TGCGCCAGCAGCCAAGGCCTTCGACAGGGCGGGACCGGGGAGCTGTTTTTT
NA	TRBV6-5	TRBJ2-3	NA	CASSYGVLDTDTQYF	TGTGCCAGCAGTTACGGGGTGTTGGACACAGATACGCAGTATTTT
large	TRBV11-2	TRBJ2-5	NA	CASSQNTDRAAQYF	TGTGCCAGCAGCCAGAACACGGACCGGGCGGCCCAGTACTTC
few	TRBV10-3	TRBJ2-5	NA	CAISEGQGGKETQYF	TGTGCCATCAGTGAGGGCCAGGGTGGAAAGGAGACCCAGTACTTC
NA	TRBV7-2	TRBJ2-7	TRBD2	CASSPGWLAGGYEQYF	TGTGCCAGCAGCCCGGGGTGGTTAGCGGGAGGGTACGAGCAGTACTTC
NA	TRBV7-7	TRBJ2-1	TRBD1	CASSLDRASYNEQFF	TGTGCTAGCAGCTTAGACAGGGCTTCCTACAATGAGCAGTTCTTC
NA	TRBV2	TRBJ1-1	NA	CASSGGHPTQAEAFF	TGTGCCAGCAGTGGTGGTCACCCGACGCAGGCTGAAGCTTTCTTT